The source of this TCR beta chain is a study of T cell responses to AZD1222 COVID-19 vaccine. Data came from immunoSEQ multiplex PCR; TCRdb stores just in-frame clones and leaves some out. Of 100,000 to 150,000 clones in the sample, approximately 90% were seen once. Pooled together were second doses at about 4 or about 12 weeks. With V trimmed by 4 bases and J by 8 bases, 10 bases remained unmatched. Germline lookup yields CDR1 SGHNT and CDR2 YYREEE (reference sequence). The CDR3 consists of 15 residues. This clone appeared a single time. The sequence was collected from an adult who received the AZD1222 COVID-19 vaccine. V is TRBV5-4 and J is TRBJ2-2, with 8 bases matching TRBD1. The sequenced sample was peripheral blood, obtained 28 days after the second AZD1222 dose. In nucleotides, the CDR3 is TGTGCCAGCAGCCGTAAGACAGGGGAGGTAGGGGAGCTGTTTTTT. Translated, it gives CASSRKTGEVGELFF. Complete variable domain (other parts from reference TRBV5-4 and TRBJ2-2): ETGVTQSPTHLIKTRGQQVTLRCSSQSGHNTVSWYQQALGQGPQFIFQYYREEENGRGNFPPRFSGLQFPNYSSELNVNALELDDSALYLCASSRKTGEVGELFFGEGSRLTVL.